The rows below give T cell receptor beta chains drawn from one sample of a study of T cells in localized non-small cell lung cancer. This table comes from immunoSEQ multiplex PCR, and its TCRdb copy is limited to in-frame clones, with some not included. The sample consists of fewer than 30,000 clones, about 90% of them appearing once. Specimen: peripheral blood, collected before any cancer treatment. The receptors stem from a woman aged 35-70 years with stage I lung adenocarcinoma. Both conserved end residues are part of each CDR3. The order of the fields is V gene, clone size, J gene, D gene, CDR3 protein, CDR3 DNA. D genes are given only for firm matches. Clone size is stated in some rows and not others, as once, few, many or a class when expanded.

TRBV6-6,-,TRBJ1-5,-,CASSLGGGGRQPQHF,TGTGCCAGCAGTCTTGGAGGTGGGGGGCGGCAGCCCCAGCATTTT
TRBV7-2,-,TRBJ2-7,-,CASSFISTSYEQYF,TGTGCCAGCAGCTTCATTTCTACCTCCTACGAGCAGTACTTC
TRBV7-2,-,TRBJ2-2,TRBD2,CASSLPGTSGSFGELFF,TGTGCCAGCAGCTTACCAGGGACTAGCGGGAGTTTCGGGGAGCTGTTTTTT
TRBV7-2,-,TRBJ1-1,-,CASSLNPYAFF,TGTGCCAGCAGCTTAAACCCCTACGCTTTCTTT
TRBV30,once,TRBJ2-1,TRBD1,CAWKRTGLNNEQFF,TGTGCCTGGAAGCGGACAGGGCTAAACAATGAGCAGTTCTTC
TRBV20-1,-,TRBJ1-1,-,CSALRNTEAFF,TGCAGTGCTCTACGGAACACTGAAGCTTTCTTT
TRBV20-1,-,TRBJ2-7,-,CSAQGPYEQYF,TGCAGTGCGCAGGGCCCCTACGAGCAGTACTTC
TRBV4-3,-,TRBJ1-1,-,CASSVQGWDTEAFF,TGCGCCAGCAGCGTACAGGGCTGGGACACTGAAGCTTTCTTT
TRBV19,-,TRBJ2-7,-,CASSGGAGGISYEQYF,TGTGCCAGTAGTGGGGGTGCGGGCGGGATCTCCTACGAGCAGTACTTC
TRBV4-3,-,TRBJ1-1,TRBD1,CASSQDRGATEAFF,TGCGCCAGCAGCCAGGACAGGGGGGCGACTGAAGCTTTCTTT
TRBV30,-,TRBJ1-3,-,CAWRSSVSGNTIYF,TGTGCCTGGAGATCTTCCGTCTCTGGAAACACCATATATTTT
TRBV7-9,once,TRBJ2-2,-,CASSFNGIPGELFF,TGTGCCAGCAGCTTTAACGGGATCCCCGGGGAGCTGTTTTTT
TRBV30,-,TRBJ1-2,-,CAWSAVGRTGGYTF,TGTGCCTGGAGTGCCGTCGGTAGGACTGGTGGCTACACCTTC
TRBV15,-,TRBJ1-1,-,CATSRDGRGPNTEAFF,TGTGCCACCAGCAGAGATGGAAGGGGCCCGAACACTGAAGCTTTCTTT
TRBV30,-,TRBJ2-3,-,CAWSVYPGGTDTQYF,TGTGCCTGGAGTGTATACCCGGGGGGCACAGATACGCAGTATTTT
TRBV18,once,TRBJ1-1,-,CASSPIKTTNTEAFF,TGTGCCAGCTCCCCCATCAAGACGACGAACACTGAAGCTTTCTTT
TRBV27,-,TRBJ2-5,TRBD2,CASSFRRGEKETQYF,TGTGCCAGCAGTTTTCGGCGGGGGGAAAAAGAGACCCAGTACTTC
TRBV7-3,-,TRBJ2-7,TRBD1,CASSLTTGGDYEQYF,TGTGCCAGCAGCTTAACGACAGGGGGAGACTACGAGCAGTACTTC
TRBV5-1,-,TRBJ2-5,TRBD2,CASSPGGETQYF,TGCGCCAGCAGCCCGGGGGGGGAGACCCAGTACTTC
TRBV6-6,-,TRBJ2-7,TRBD2,CASSVSGLSYEQYF,TGTGCCAGCAGCGTTAGCGGGCTCTCCTACGAGCAGTACTTC
TRBV10-1,-,TRBJ2-7,-,CASSESTRLDEQYF,TGCGCCAGCAGTGAGTCGACTAGGTTAGACGAGCAGTACTTC
TRBV6-5,once,TRBJ1-6,-,CASHQGPHNSPLHF,TGTGCCAGCCATCAGGGTCCCCATAATTCACCCCTCCACTTT
TRBV27,-,TRBJ1-1,-,CASSSRENTEAFF,TGTGCCAGCAGTTCCAGAGAGAACACTGAAGCTTTCTTT
TRBV7-2,once,TRBJ1-3,-,CASSREGVPGNTIYF,TGTGCCAGCAGCCGCGAAGGGGTTCCTGGAAACACCATATATTTT
TRBV5-4,-,TRBJ2-5,TRBD2,CASSSTSGGYQETQYF,TGTGCCAGCAGCTCGACTAGCGGGGGGTACCAAGAGACCCAGTACTTC
TRBV7-6,-,TRBJ2-3,-,CASSQGGALGDTQYF,TGTGCCAGCAGCCAGGGGGGGGCCCTGGGAGATACGCAGTATTTT
TRBV30,few,TRBJ2-7,-,CAWSVNRYEQYF,TGTGCCTGGAGTGTAAACCGCTACGAGCAGTACTTC
TRBV19,-,TRBJ2-3,-,CASSALTGTRTTDTQYF,TGTGCCAGTAGTGCGCTAACAGGGACACGGACCACAGATACGCAGTATTTT
TRBV19,-,TRBJ2-5,-,CASSISGDIGETQYF,TGTGCCAGTAGTATCTCGGGAGACATCGGAGAGACCCAGTACTTC
TRBV5-6,-,TRBJ1-6,-,CASSLRAVNSPLHF,TGTGCCAGCAGCTTGAGGGCGGTGAATTCACCCCTCCACTTT
TRBV27,-,TRBJ1-3,-,CASRKMGASGNTIYF,TGTGCCAGCAGGAAGATGGGAGCCTCTGGAAACACCATATATTTT
TRBV28,-,TRBJ1-2,TRBD1,CASRPKITGGGNYGYTF,TGTGCCAGCAGACCTAAAATAACAGGGGGAGGTAACTATGGCTACACCTTC
TRBV5-5,-,TRBJ1-2,-,CASSFRVPNYGYTF,TGTGCCAGCAGCTTCCGTGTTCCTAACTATGGCTACACCTTC
TRBV6-5,-,TRBJ2-1,TRBD2,CASSLGLAGDEQFF,TGTGCCAGCAGTTTAGGACTAGCGGGAGATGAGCAGTTCTTC
TRBV19,-,TRBJ1-2,-,CASSTRDYGYTF,TGTGCCAGTAGTACGCGCGACTATGGCTACACCTTC
TRBV5-1,-,TRBJ2-5,-,CASSLVPDEGETQYF,TGCGCCAGCAGCTTGGTCCCCGATGAGGGGGAGACCCAGTACTTC
TRBV18,-,TRBJ1-5,-,CASSPTALSNQPQHF,TGTGCCAGCTCACCGACAGCGTTGAGCAATCAGCCCCAGCATTTT
TRBV29-1,-,TRBJ1-2,-,CSVQNYGYTF,TGCAGCGTTCAAAATTATGGCTACACCTTC
TRBV9,-,TRBJ1-4,-,CASSAGLGPPGNEKLFF,TGTGCCAGCAGCGCTGGGTTGGGGCCTCCAGGGAATGAAAAACTGTTTTTT
TRBV7-3,-,TRBJ1-1,-,CASSLGQNTEAFF,TGTGCCAGCAGCTTGGGACAGAACACTGAAGCTTTCTTT
TRBV27,-,TRBJ2-5,TRBD2,CASSFRLAGGETQYF,TGTGCCAGCAGTTTCCGACTAGCGGGGGGAGAGACCCAGTACTTC
TRBV9,-,TRBJ1-1,-,CASSVRAESMNTEAFF,TGTGCCAGCAGCGTACGGGCGGAATCTATGAACACTGAAGCTTTCTTT
TRBV7-2,-,TRBJ1-2,-,CASSSQSFDGYTF,TGTGCCAGCAGCTCCCAGTCTTTTGATGGCTACACCTTC
TRBV28,-,TRBJ2-1,-,CASIFRGWGERDEQFF,TGTGCCAGCATTTTTCGAGGTTGGGGGGAGCGGGATGAGCAGTTCTTC
TRBV7-2,-,TRBJ2-3,TRBD2,CASSFQAGVADTQYF,TGTGCCAGCAGCTTTCAAGCGGGAGTGGCAGATACGCAGTATTTT